Sequencing of this T cell receptor (beta chain) was carried out in a study of blood T cell repertoires in COVID-19. Study context: T cells, B-cell-depleted T cells, or PBMCs supplied cDNA or gDNA.

After removal of 4 bases from V and 2 bases from J, the junction contained 9 bases not matched to a gene. CDR3 length: 15 residues. The germline V gene encodes CDR1 SGHRS and CDR2 YFSETQ. Original analysis: Estimation of nucleated cell counts relied on the amplification of reference gene primers. Repertoires were generated with immunoSEQ multiplex PCR, while TCRdb's copy carries only in-frame clones and drops some. The DNA was the basis for D and trimming; V, J and clone size are from that table. The sample holds 150,000 to 200,000 clones, around 80% seen once. This clone was seen once. The source is a woman aged 50 to 60 with acute COVID-19. Sequencing input: PBMCs or T cells enriched from blood (not recorded which). The V and J genes are TRBV5-1 and TRBJ2-7; 7 bases map to TRBD2. CDR3 loop: CASSLSTGGAYEQYV. As DNA, the CDR3 is TGCGCCAGCAGCCTATCGACGGGGGGTGCCTACGAGCAGTACGTC.